The text below deals with one TCR beta chain. The record originates from a study of blood T cell repertoires in COVID-19. About the research overall: Sample material is recorded as cDNA or gDNA derived from T cells, B-cell-depleted T cells, or PBMCs.

V lost 4 bases to trimming and J lost 3 bases; unmatched junction nucleotides: 4. CDR3 length: 14 residues. CDR1 and CDR2 from the germline V gene are SGHRS and YFSETQ. The assay was immunoSEQ multiplex PCR, and TCRdb's table has in-frame clones only and misses some. The sample contains approximately 310,000 clones, around nine tenths of which appear only once. The chain is built from TRBV5-1 and TRBJ2-7; 10 nucleotides line up with TRBD2. The sequence derives from a man between 60 and 75 years old who had recovered from COVID-19. The sequencing sample was made of PBMCs or T cells enriched from blood (not recorded which). CDR3 bases: TGCGCCAGCAGCCGAGCTAGCGGGAGCTACGAGCAGTACTTC. Its translation is CASSRASGSYEQYF. Drawing the rest from reference TRBV5-1 and TRBJ2-7, the complete variable domain is KAGVTQTPRYLIKTRGQQVTLSCSPISGHRSVSWYQQTPGQGLQFLFEYFSETQRNKGNFPGRFSGRQFSNSRSEMNVSTLELGDSALYLCASSRASGSYEQYFGPGTRLTVT.